The sequence of this TCR beta chain was determined in a study of CXCR3-negative and CXCR3-positive naive CD8 T cells. In the case of this clonotype: Its antigen is unidentified.

From germline, CDR1 is ENHRY and CDR2 SYGVKD. The CDR3 is 16 amino acids. Study-wide findings and caveats: CXCR3-negative and CXCR3-positive naive cells shared comparable TRBV-TRBJ usage, but memory cells did not. TRB CDR3 hydrophobicity was greater in CXCR3-positive naive cells than in CXCR3-negative naive cells.

5' RACE that incorporated UMI labels was used to prepare the TRB cDNA libraries. TCRdb reprocessed the 5' RACE reads; each CDR3 protein has one entry and no DNA is given. Here the sample table reports nearly 110,000 distinct CDR3 sequences. The source is a human donor in good health. Some clones in this sample may be carry-over from other donors' samples. The chain has TRBV10-3 and TRBJ1-2. The sample consisted of naive CXCR3+ CD8+ T cells from blood. The subset: CD45RO-CCR7+CD27+CD95- naive CD8+ T cells expressing CXCR3 (TNR3+). This CDR3 is CAITEGAQLGGYGYTF.